These 28 T cell receptor beta chains originate from one sample sequenced in a study of OX40 agonist ivuxolimab in advanced cancers. TCRdb's table, derived via immunoSEQ multiplex PCR, lists solely in-frame clones and lacks some. This table holds roughly 80,000 clones, around 85% found once. Specimen: CD4+ or CD8+ T cells sorted from blood, collected in a trial of the OX40 agonist ivuxolimab. The receptors here all came from an adult with an advanced solid tumor such as melanoma, head and neck, liver or kidney cancer.

This clone occurred a few times. The chain carries TRBV11-1 and TRBJ1-2, with TRBD1 identical over 8 bases. Trimming at V came to 4 bases and at J to 3 bases, leaving 7 bases not matched to a gene. Germline loops: CDR1 SGHAT, CDR2 FQDESV (reference sequence). The CDR3 spans 15 residues. DNA of the CDR3: TGTGCCAGCAGCTCGGGTCGGGGACAGGACTATGGCTACACCTTC. Translated: CASSSGRGQDYGYTF.

V usage is TRBV18 and J usage is TRBJ2-2, with D hard to call. The V gene's germline CDR1 is KGHSH and CDR2 LQKENI. The CDR3 totals 16 residues. V lost 3 bases, J lost 7 bases, and 18 bases lay in between. CDR3 protein: CASSPHPLGTGGELFF. DNA for the CDR3: TGTGCCAGCTCACCTCATCCCCTCGGCACGGGCGGGGAGCTGTTTTTT.

The gene calls are TRBV7-3 and TRBJ2-6, with D unclear. This CDR3 is 15 amino acids long. Germline CDR1 is SGHTA and CDR2 is FQGTGA. Trimming left V 5 bases short and J 0 bases short, with 8 bases between. The DNA of the CDR3 is TGTGCCAGCAGCCCCCCGACCTCTGGGGCCAACGTCCTGACTTTC. This codes for CASSPPTSGANVLTF. The complete variable domain, with remaining parts taken from reference TRBV7-3 and TRBJ2-6, reads GAGVSQTPSNKVTEKGKYVELRCDPISGHTALYWYRQSLGQGPEFLIYFQGTGAADDSGLPNDRFFAVRPEGSVSTLKIQRTERGDSAVYLCASSPPTSGANVLTFGAGSRLTVL.

In regard to this clone: Germline is not matched at one junction end, which may reflect a read error. The V call is TRBV5-3, the J call TRBJ1-1; TRBD1 might be the D (6 bases). TRBV5-3 is recorded as an ORF, its role being uncertain. The CDR3 runs 12 residues. CDR3 DNA sequence: TGTGCCAGCAGCTTGCCGACAGGTAAAGCTTTCTTT. Translation: CASSLPTGKAFF.

This rearrangement joins TRBV7-3 to TRBJ2-1; D possibly corresponds to TRBD2 (6 bases). The CDR3 loop spans 16 amino acids. Germline CDR1 reads SGHTA; CDR2 reads FQGTGA. V was clipped by 6 bases and J by 1 base, with 16 bases between them. The CDR3 DNA reads TGTGCCAGCAGACCCGGGGGAGAGGGGTCCTACAATGAGCAGTTCTTC. It translates to CASRPGGEGSYNEQFF.

V and J are TRBV30 and TRBJ2-7; possibly TRBD2 for D (6 bases). This CDR3 has 15 amino acids. Germline assignment: CDR1 GTSNPN and CDR2 SVGIG (reference sequence). V was clipped by 0 bases and J by 0 bases, with 12 bases between them. CDR3: CAWSVPGAISYEQYF. CDR3 in DNA: TGTGCCTGGAGTGTACCGGGAGCTATCTCCTACGAGCAGTACTTC.

The rearrangement links TRBV4-3 to TRBJ1-3; 10 nucleotides match TRBD1. V dropped 3 bases and J dropped 5; count of bases not matched to a gene: 7. Germline V gene lookup returns CDR1 LGHNA and CDR2 YSLEER. This CDR3 region has 16 residues. The CDR3 DNA reads TGCGCCAGCAGCCAGGACAGACAGGGGGCCCGAAACACCATATATTTT. It is translated as CASSQDRQGARNTIYF.

CDR3 bases: TGTGCCACCAGCAGCCGAACAGGGACCGGGGAGCTGTTTTTT. Translated: CATSSRTGTGELFF. The chain joins TRBV15 to TRBJ2-2; TRBD1 might be the D (6 bases). CDR1 is LNHNV and CDR2 is YYDKDF in the germline V gene (reference sequence). V lost 3 bases and J 5 bases, leaving 10 bases between the germline ends. This CDR3 spans 14 amino acids.

The V gene is TRBV15, the J gene TRBJ1-3, with D hard to call. The CDR3 loop spans 13 amino acids. V was pared by 0 bases and J by 6 bases, with 6 bases between. Per the germline V gene, CDR1 is LNHNV and CDR2 is YYDKDF (reference sequence). CDR3 DNA: TGTGCCACCAGCAGAGATTCGGAAAACACCATATATTTT. It translates to CATSRDSENTIYF.

V is TRBV2 and J is TRBJ1-1; a possible D gene is TRBD1 (5 bases). Looked up from germline, CDR1 is SNHLY and CDR2 is FYNNEI. The V end was cut by 3 bases, the J end by 2 bases, with 13 bases between. CDR3 length equals 15 residues. The CDR3: CASSDSRTYNTEAFF. The CDR3 coding sequence is TGTGCCAGCAGTGATTCTCGGACATACAACACTGAAGCTTTCTTT.

The chain recombines TRBV7-2 with TRBJ1-4; TRBD1 aligns across 9 bases. The CDR3 runs to 16 residues. CDR1 is SGHTA, CDR2 FQGNSA, per germline. The trim removed 1 base at V and 8 bases at J, leaving 8 bases unmatched. The CDR3, as DNA: TGTGCCAGCAGCTTAGACTTACAGGGGGCAAGGGAAAAACTGTTTTTT. This gives the protein CASSLDLQGAREKLFF.

This chain connects TRBV18 to TRBJ1-5, with no clear D. Germline CDR1 KGHSH, CDR2 LQKENI. Trimming took 3 bases from V and 4 from J, leaving 10 bases between them. The CDR3 sequence is 14 residues long. The CDR3 region is CASSPGRANQPQHF. Here the CDR3 DNA reads TGTGCCAGCTCACCGGGGAGGGCGAATCAGCCCCAGCATTTT.

The chain carries TRBV10-3 and TRBJ2-2, with D possibly matching TRBD1 (6 bases). In germline, CDR1 is ENHRY, CDR2 SYGVKD. V was clipped by 3 bases and J by 2 bases, with 10 bases between them. This CDR3 contains 15 residues. Here the CDR3 reads CAISDPGQNTGELFF. DNA for the CDR3: TGTGCCATCAGTGACCCGGGACAAAACACCGGGGAGCTGTTTTTT.

The genes are TRBV7-2 and TRBJ2-1, with TRBD1 matching over 9 bases. V was clipped by 0 bases and J by 6 bases; unmatched bases: 3. The CDR3 length is 15 residues. Germline lookup yields CDR1 SGHTA and CDR2 FQGNSA. CDR3 protein: CASSLAVTGGNEQFF. DNA of the CDR3: TGTGCCAGCAGCTTAGCGGTGACAGGGGGCAATGAGCAGTTCTTC.

The chain employs TRBV19 and TRBJ1-3, with TRBD1 as a possible D gene (5 bases). The CDR3 consists of 16 residues. The V gene lost 2 bases and the J gene lost 0 bases, with 11 bases spanning the gap. In germline, CDR1 is LNHDA, CDR2 SQIVND (reference sequence). The CDR3 sequence: CASSIRGTDSGNTIYF. As DNA, the CDR3 is TGTGCCAGTAGTATACGCGGGACCGACTCTGGAAACACCATATATTTT. Full variable domain (outside the CDR3, taken from reference TRBV19 and TRBJ1-3): DGGITQSPKYLFRKEGQNVTLSCEQNLNHDAMYWYRQDPGQGLRLIYYSQIVNDFQKGDIAEGYSVSREKKESFPLTVTSAQKNPTAFYLCASSIRGTDSGNTIYFGEGSWLTVV.

The gene calls are TRBV5-5 and TRBJ2-5; D perhaps matches TRBD1 (6 bases). The ends were cut back, 2 bases at V and 0 bases at J, with 11 bases in the middle. The germline gives CDR1 SGHKS, CDR2 YYEKEE (reference sequence). This CDR3 spans 15 amino acids. CDR3 sequence: CASSFVWTDQETQYF. The DNA of the CDR3 is TGTGCCAGCAGCTTCGTTTGGACAGACCAAGAGACCCAGTACTTC.

The chain has TRBV6-6 and TRBJ2-2, with 7 bases aligning to TRBD1. Per the germline V gene, CDR1 is MNHNY and CDR2 is SVGAGI (reference sequence). This CDR3 has 15 residues. V lost 4 bases to trimming and J lost 2 bases; unmatched junction nucleotides: 4. The CDR3 DNA reads TGTGCCAGCAGTTCCCACAGGGGCAACACCGGGGAGCTGTTTTTT. Its protein product is CASSSHRGNTGELFF.

This clone was detected only once. The V call is TRBV15, the J call TRBJ1-5, with 9 nucleotides matching TRBD1. Germline V gene data show CDR1 as LNHNV and CDR2 as YYDKDF (reference sequence). Germline trimming cut 4 bases from V and 7 bases from J; bases unmatched to any gene: 5. The CDR3 consists of 14 residues. The CDR3 spells CATSTTGGWQPQHF. The CDR3 nucleotides read TGTGCCACCAGCACAACAGGGGGCTGGCAGCCCCAGCATTTT.

The chain couples TRBV12-5 to TRBJ1-2, with TRBD1 as a possible D gene (5 bases). This CDR3 comprises 14 residues. Trimming removed 5 bases at V and 0 bases at J, with 10 bases between. CDR1 LGHNT and CDR2 FRNRAP come from the germline V gene. The CDR3 is CASGPGGANYGYTF. The CDR3 nucleotides are TGTGCTAGTGGTCCTGGGGGGGCTAACTATGGCTACACCTTC.

The rearrangement links TRBV2 to TRBJ2-2; D may be TRBD1 (5 bases). CDR1 SNHLY and CDR2 FYNNEI come from the germline V gene. V was shortened by 6 bases and J by 0 bases, with 11 bases between the two germline ends. The CDR3 spans 15 residues. The CDR3 loop is CASRSTASNTGELFF. CDR3 bases: TGTGCCAGCAGGTCGACAGCCTCGAACACCGGGGAGCTGTTTTTT.

The gene calls are TRBV7-3 and TRBJ2-2, with D possibly being TRBD2 (6 bases). Trimming took 2 bases from V and 5 from J, leaving 9 bases between them. The CDR3 runs 14 residues. CDR1 SGHTA and CDR2 FQGTGA come from the germline V gene. In nucleotides, the CDR3 is TGTGCCAGCAGCTTATCTCGGGGGACCGGGGAGCTGTTTTTT. It codes for CASSLSRGTGELFF.

The chain uses TRBV6-5 and TRBJ2-2, with D possibly TRBD2 on 6 matching bases. CDR3 size: 13 residues. CDR1 MNHEY and CDR2 SVGAGI come from the germline V gene. Trimming removed 10 bases from V and 6 bases from J, with 15 bases in between. The CDR3 nucleotides read TGTGCCACCGGGACTTTCTCGTCCGGGGAGCTGTTTTTT. Amino acid sequence: CATGTFSSGELFF.

The chain combines TRBV6-1 with TRBJ2-7; TRBD2 agrees at 7 bases. Germline CDR1 MNHNS, CDR2 SASEGT. V was pared by 5 bases and J by 12 bases, with 13 bases of the junction left unmatched. There are 13 residues in the CDR3. The DNA for the CDR3 is TGTGCCAGCAGTCCTTCCGGGACTACTTTGTTGTACTTC. Translated, it gives CASSPSGTTLLYF.

Note on this clone: Other nucleotide sequences in the sample specify the same CDR3. This chain links TRBV6-1 with TRBJ1-6; possible D gene TRBD1, 5 bases. The germline V gene has CDR1 MNHNS and CDR2 SASEGT. This CDR3 is 14 amino acids long. Trimming took 6 bases from V and 2 from J, leaving 8 bases between them. The CDR3 loop reads CASSAGPYNSPLHF. The CDR3 nucleotides read TGTGCCAGCAGCGCGGGGCCCTATAATTCACCCCTCCACTTT.

The chain has TRBV19 and TRBJ1-1, with TRBD1 matching over 8 bases. V was pared by 5 bases and J by 1 base, with 0 bases of the junction left unmatched. The germline gives CDR1 LNHDA, CDR2 SQIVND (reference sequence). CDR3 size: 13 residues. The CDR3 region is CASSDRGNTEAFF. The CDR3 DNA is TGTGCCAGTAGTGACAGGGGGAACACTGAAGCTTTCTTT.

This clone was seen more than once but under ten times. The rearrangement uses TRBV28 and TRBJ1-1; 9 bases agree with TRBD1. V dropped 5 bases and J dropped 10; count of bases not matched to a gene: 11. Germline V CDR1 and CDR2: MDHEN, SYDVKM. This CDR3 comprises 14 residues. The CDR3 region has the DNA TGTGCCAGCAGTCCTCACGGGACAGGGAGGGGAGCTTTCTTT. It specifies CASSPHGTGRGAFF.

J is TRBJ1-1 and V is TRBV27; D is unclear. The V end was cut by 0 bases, the J end by 1 base, with 9 bases between. The CDR3 spans 15 residues. Germline CDR1 is MNHEY and CDR2 is SMNVEV (reference sequence). The CDR3 loop is CASSLSSVRNTEAFF. The CDR3 nucleotides are TGTGCCAGCAGTTTATCGAGCGTTCGGAACACTGAAGCTTTCTTT.

The chain carries TRBV14 and TRBJ2-1, with 12 bases that match TRBD2. Trimming took 3 bases from V and 5 from J; bases not matched to a gene: 2. The CDR3 runs to 15 residues. Per the germline V gene, CDR1 is SGHDN and CDR2 is FVKESK. CDR3 DNA: TGTGCCAGCAGCCAGACTAGCGGGGGAAACAATGAGCAGTTCTTC. This encodes CASSQTSGGNNEQFF.